This record looks at one T cell receptor (beta chain) sequence and its context. Its specificity is unknown. The method was immunoSEQ multiplex PCR; TCRdb's version includes in-frame clones alone and lacks a portion of them. The table has 120,000 or so clones, about nine tenths seen once. V was clipped by 8 bases and J by 1 base, with 11 bases between them. This CDR3 spans 13 amino acids. CDR1 SNHLY and CDR2 FYNNEI come from the germline V gene. The data were taken from a study of T cell responses to AZD1222 COVID-19 vaccine. Whole-study findings and limits: Clonal diversity may have been underestimated, and the donors were mostly white British, with more females than males. Spike was spanned by vaccine-associated CD4 TCRs, with dominance at 160-218 and 743-854. Among those given AZD1222, only six were seropositive at baseline.

The source material was peripheral blood, sampled on day 0 of AZD1222 vaccination. The chain is built from TRBV2 and TRBJ1-1; D is ambiguous. The source of this sequence is an adult in good health. In DNA, the CDR3 is TGTGCCAGCGAGGCAGTAAAGAACACTGAAGCTTTCTTT. This gives the protein CASEAVKNTEAFF.